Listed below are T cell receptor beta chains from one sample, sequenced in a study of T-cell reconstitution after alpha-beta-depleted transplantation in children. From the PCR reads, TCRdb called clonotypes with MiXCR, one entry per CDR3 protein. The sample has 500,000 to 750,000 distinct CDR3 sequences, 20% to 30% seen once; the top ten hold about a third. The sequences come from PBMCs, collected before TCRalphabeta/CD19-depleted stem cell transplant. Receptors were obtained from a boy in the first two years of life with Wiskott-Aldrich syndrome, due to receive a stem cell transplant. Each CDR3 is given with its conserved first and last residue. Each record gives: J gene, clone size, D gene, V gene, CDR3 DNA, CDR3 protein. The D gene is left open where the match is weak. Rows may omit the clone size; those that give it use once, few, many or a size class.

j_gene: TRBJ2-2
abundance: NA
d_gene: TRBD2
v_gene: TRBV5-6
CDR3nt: TGTGCCAGCAGCTTGGTTGTGGGAGGGGCGAACACCGGGGAGCTGTTTTTT
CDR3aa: CASSLVVGGANTGELFF

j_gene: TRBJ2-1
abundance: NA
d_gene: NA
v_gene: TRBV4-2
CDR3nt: TGTGCCAGCAGCCAAAGTTCAAGCGGGTCACCCCCTTACAATGAGCAGTTCTTC
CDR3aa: CASSQSSSGSPPYNEQFF

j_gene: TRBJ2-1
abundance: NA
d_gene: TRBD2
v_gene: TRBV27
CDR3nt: TGTGCCAGCAGTTTAATGGCTAGCGGGAGAGGTGAGCAGTTCTTC
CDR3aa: CASSLMASGRGEQFF

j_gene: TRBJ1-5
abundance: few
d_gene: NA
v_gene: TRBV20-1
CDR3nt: TGCAGTGCTAGTGGTGGACAGAACGACAATCAGCCCCAGCATTTT
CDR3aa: CSASGGQNDNQPQHF

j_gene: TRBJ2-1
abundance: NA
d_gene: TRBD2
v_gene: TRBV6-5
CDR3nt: TGTGCCAGCAGTTACGGACTAGCGGGGTACAATGAGCAGTTCTTC
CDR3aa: CASSYGLAGYNEQFF

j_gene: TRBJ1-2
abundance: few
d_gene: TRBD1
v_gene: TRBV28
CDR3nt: TGTGCCATCCTTTCCTGGGACAGGCGGTGGGGCTACACCTTC
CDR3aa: CAILSWDRRWGYTF

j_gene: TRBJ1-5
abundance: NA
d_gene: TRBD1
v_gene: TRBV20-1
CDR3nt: TGCAGTGCCGCGGGGAGGGGGCATCAGCCCCAGCATTTT
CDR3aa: CSAAGRGHQPQHF

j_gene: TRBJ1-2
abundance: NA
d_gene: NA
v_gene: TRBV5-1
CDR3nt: TGCGCCAGCAGCACTATACCAGACTCCGGCTACACCTTC
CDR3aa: CASSTIPDSGYTF

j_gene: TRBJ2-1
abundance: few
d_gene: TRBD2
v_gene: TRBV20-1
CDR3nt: TGCAGTGCTAAACGGGGGGCCTACAATGAGCAGTTCTTC
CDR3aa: CSAKRGAYNEQFF

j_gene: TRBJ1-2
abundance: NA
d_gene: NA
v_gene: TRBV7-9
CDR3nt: TGTGCCAGCAGTTCTGAGGTCGGGGGCTATGGCTACACCTTC
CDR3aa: CASSSEVGGYGYTF

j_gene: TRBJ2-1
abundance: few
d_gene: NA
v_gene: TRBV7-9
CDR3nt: TGTGCCAGCAGCTCGTCAAGGACGGACCTCTACAATGAGCAGTTCTTC
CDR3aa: CASSSSRTDLYNEQFF

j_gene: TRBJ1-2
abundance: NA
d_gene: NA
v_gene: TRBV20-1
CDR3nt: TGCAGTGCGAGGCAGGTCATTAACTATGGCTACACCTTC
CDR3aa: CSARQVINYGYTF

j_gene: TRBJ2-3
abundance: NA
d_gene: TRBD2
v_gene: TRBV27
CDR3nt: TGTGCCAGCACTTCTGCGGGAGCGTATCCCACAGATACGCAGTATTTT
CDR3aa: CASTSAGAYPTDTQYF

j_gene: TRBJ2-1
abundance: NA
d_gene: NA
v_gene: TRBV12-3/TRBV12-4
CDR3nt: TGTGCCAGCACCGCAGTGGCTAGCTCCTACAATGAGCAGTTCTTC
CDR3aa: CASTAVASSYNEQFF

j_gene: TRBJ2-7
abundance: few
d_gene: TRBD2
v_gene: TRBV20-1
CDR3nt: TGCAGTGCTAGCGGCGGGAGCTCCTACGAGCAGTACTTC
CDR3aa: CSASGGSSYEQYF

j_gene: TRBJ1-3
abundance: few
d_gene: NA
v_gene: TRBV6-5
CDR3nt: TGTGCCAGCAGTTACCAGTTCTCTGGAAACACCATATATTTT
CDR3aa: CASSYQFSGNTIYF

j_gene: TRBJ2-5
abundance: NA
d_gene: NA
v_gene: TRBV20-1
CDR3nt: TGCAGTGCTAGAGCTGCGGGATTCGAGACCCAGTACTTC
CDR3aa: CSARAAGFETQYF

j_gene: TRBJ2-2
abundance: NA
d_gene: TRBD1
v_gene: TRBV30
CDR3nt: TGTGCCTGGGACAGGGATGGCACCGGGGAGCTGTTTTTT
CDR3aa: CAWDRDGTGELFF

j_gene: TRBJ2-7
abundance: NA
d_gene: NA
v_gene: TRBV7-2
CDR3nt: TGTGCCAGCAGCTTCGACGGGAGACCCACCTACGAGCAGTACTTC
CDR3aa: CASSFDGRPTYEQYF

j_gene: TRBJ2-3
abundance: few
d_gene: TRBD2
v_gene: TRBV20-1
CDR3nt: TGCAGTGTCAGAGGACTAGCGGGCGCAGATACGCAGTATTTT
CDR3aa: CSVRGLAGADTQYF

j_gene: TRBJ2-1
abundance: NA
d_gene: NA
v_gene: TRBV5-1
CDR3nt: TGCGCCAGCAGCTTGTTGTGGGGTTACTCCTACAATGAGCAGTTCTTC
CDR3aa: CASSLLWGYSYNEQFF

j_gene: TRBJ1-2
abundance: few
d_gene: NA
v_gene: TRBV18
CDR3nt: TGTGCCAGCCGCGAGACACAGGGCTATGGCTACACCTTC
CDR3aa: CASRETQGYGYTF

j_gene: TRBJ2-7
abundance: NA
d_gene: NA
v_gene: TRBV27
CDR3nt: TGTGCCAGCAGTTTATCCCGGGGAGCCTACGAGCAGTACTTC
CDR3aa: CASSLSRGAYEQYF

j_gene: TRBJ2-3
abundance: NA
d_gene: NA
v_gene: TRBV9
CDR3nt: TGTGCCAGCAGCTCACAAGCAGGGGACCTAACAGATACGCAGTATTTT
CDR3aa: CASSSQAGDLTDTQYF

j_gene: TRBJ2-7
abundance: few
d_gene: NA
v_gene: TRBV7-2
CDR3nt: TGTGCCAGCAGCTTCGGCAGGGCGGCCGAGCAGTACTTC
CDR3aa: CASSFGRAAEQYF

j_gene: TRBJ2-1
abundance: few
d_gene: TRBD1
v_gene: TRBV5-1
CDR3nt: TGCGCCAGCAGCTTATCCGGGACAGGGGGTAATGAGCAGTTCTTC
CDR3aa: CASSLSGTGGNEQFF

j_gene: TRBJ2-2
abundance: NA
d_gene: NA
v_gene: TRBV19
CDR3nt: TGTGCCAGTAGTGATCATTCCCCGTCCGGGGAGCTGTTTTTT
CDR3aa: CASSDHSPSGELFF

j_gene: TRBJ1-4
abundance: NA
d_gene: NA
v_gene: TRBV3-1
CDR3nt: TGTGCCAGCAGCCAATTCCCGGGACCCGTGATCTCAACTAATGAAAAACTGTTTTTT
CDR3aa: CASSQFPGPVISTNEKLFF

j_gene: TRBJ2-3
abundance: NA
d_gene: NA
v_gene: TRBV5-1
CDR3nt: TGCGCCAGCAGCTTGGAACAGGTAACCACCACAGATACGCAGTATTTT
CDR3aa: CASSLEQVTTTDTQYF

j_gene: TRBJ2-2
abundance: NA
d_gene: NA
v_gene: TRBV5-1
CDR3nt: TGCGCCAGCAGCTTGGCCGGGGTAGTTCCCACCGGGGAGCTGTTTTTT
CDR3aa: CASSLAGVVPTGELFF

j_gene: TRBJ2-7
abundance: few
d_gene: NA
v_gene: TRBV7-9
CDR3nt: TGTGCCAGCAGCCCCCCGGGGGCAGGGGGATACGAGCAGTACTTC
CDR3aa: CASSPPGAGGYEQYF

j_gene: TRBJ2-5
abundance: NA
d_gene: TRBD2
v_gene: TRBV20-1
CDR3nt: TGCAGTGCTAGAATGAGCGGGAGGGCCGGGGAGACCCAGTACTTC
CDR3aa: CSARMSGRAGETQYF

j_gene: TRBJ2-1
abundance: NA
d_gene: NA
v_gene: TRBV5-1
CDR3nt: TGCGCCAGCAGCCCATCGAGGACCGCTCACAATGAGCAGTTCTTC
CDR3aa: CASSPSRTAHNEQFF

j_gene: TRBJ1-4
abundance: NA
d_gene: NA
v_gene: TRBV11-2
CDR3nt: TGTGCCAGCAGCTCGCAGCCTCAGGGTGAAAAACTGTTTTTT
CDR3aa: CASSSQPQGEKLFF

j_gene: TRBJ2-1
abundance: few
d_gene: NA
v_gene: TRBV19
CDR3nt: TGTGCCAGTAGTATTCGCTTAACCTACAATGAGCAGTTCTTC
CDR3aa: CASSIRLTYNEQFF

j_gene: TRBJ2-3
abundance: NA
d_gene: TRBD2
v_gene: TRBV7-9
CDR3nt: TGTGCCAGCAGGGGACTAGCGGGGGTCACAGATACGCAGTATTTT
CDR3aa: CASRGLAGVTDTQYF

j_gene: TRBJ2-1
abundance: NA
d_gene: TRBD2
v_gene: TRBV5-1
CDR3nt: TGCGCCAGCAGCTTGGTTCGCGGGAGCCACAATGAGCAGTTCTTC
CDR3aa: CASSLVRGSHNEQFF